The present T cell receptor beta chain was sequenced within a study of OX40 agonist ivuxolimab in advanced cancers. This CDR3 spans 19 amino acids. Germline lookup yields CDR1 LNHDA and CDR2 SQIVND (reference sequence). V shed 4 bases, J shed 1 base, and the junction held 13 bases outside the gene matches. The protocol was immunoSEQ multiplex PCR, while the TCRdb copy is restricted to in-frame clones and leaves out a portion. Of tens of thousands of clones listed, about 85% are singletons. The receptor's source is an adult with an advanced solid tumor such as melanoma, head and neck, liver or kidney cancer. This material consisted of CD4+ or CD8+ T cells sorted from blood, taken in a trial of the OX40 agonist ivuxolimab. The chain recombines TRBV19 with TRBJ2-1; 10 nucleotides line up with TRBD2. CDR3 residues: CASSTRTSGTFRSYNEQFF. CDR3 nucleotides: TGTGCCAGTAGTACCAGGACTAGCGGCACTTTCAGGTCCTACAATGAGCAGTTCTTC.